Each of the 9 T cell receptor beta chains below was sequenced from the same sample in a study of shared clonotypes between healthy human individuals. It was CD45RO-negative cells, positively selected for CCR7, that made up naive CD8 cells, with terminally differentiated effector memory CD45RA+ cells excluded. Assay: immunoSEQ multiplex PCR; the TCRdb copy retains only in-frame clones and omits some. The sample carries 2 million or so clones, just under 95% recorded once. Sequences were obtained from naive CD8+ T cells sorted from blood. These receptors originate from a young man in good health.

This clone was picked up one time. The V gene is TRBV7-9, the J gene TRBJ2-2, with 9 nucleotides matching TRBD2. The CDR3 is made up of 17 amino acids. V shed 5 bases and J 5 bases; nucleotides not matched to a gene: 12. CDR1 and CDR2 (germline): SEHNR, FQNEAQ (reference sequence). The CDR3: CASSPRAGGALTGELFF. DNA of the CDR3: TGTGCCAGCAGCCCCCGGGCGGGGGGGGCGCTTACCGGGGAGCTGTTTTTT.

The rearrangement links TRBV4-1 to TRBJ1-6; TRBD1 matches 7 bases. CDR1 MGHRA and CDR2 YSYEKL come from the germline V gene. The CDR3 consists of 14 residues. Trimming took 3 bases from V and 7 from J; bases not matched to a gene: 3. CDR3 in amino acids: CASSQTGWNSPLHF. The CDR3 nucleotides are TGCGCCAGCAGCCAGACAGGGTGGAATTCACCCCTCCACTTT.

V gene TRBV5-6 combines with J gene TRBJ2-7; perhaps TRBD1 as D (5 bases). V lost 1 base and J lost 5, with 7 bases in between. This CDR3 has 12 residues. Germline lookup yields CDR1 SGHDT and CDR2 YYEEEE. The CDR3 reads CASSLLGDEQYF. DNA for the CDR3: TGTGCCAGCAGCTTGTTAGGGGACGAGCAGTACTTC.

As concerns this clone: This sample also contains other DNA sequences that code for the same CDR3. The chain links TRBV11-3 to TRBJ2-3, with TRBD1 matching 9 bases. Germline values: CDR1 SGHNT, CDR2 YENEEA. V trimming: 6 bases; J trimming: 6 bases; junction bases outside the gene matches: 4. The CDR3 length is 13 residues. The CDR3 DNA follows: TGTGCCAGCAGTTCCGGGACAGGGGATACGCAGTATTTT. Translated: CASSSGTGDTQYF. The variable domain in full, completed from reference TRBV11-3 and TRBJ2-3, reads EAGVVQSPRYKIIEKKQPVAFWCNPISGHNTLYWYLQNLGQGPELLIRYENEEAVDDSQLPKDRFSAERLKGVDSTLKIQPAELGDSAVYLCASSSGTGDTQYFGPGTRLTVL.

The J gene is TRBJ2-5, the V gene TRBV4-1, with a tentative D call TRBD2 (7 bases). Germline lookup yields CDR1 MGHRA and CDR2 YSYEKL. The V gene lost 6 bases and the J gene lost 4 bases, with 18 bases spanning the gap. This CDR3 has 15 amino acids. CDR3 DNA: TGCGCCAGCAGATCGGGTAGAGGGGGGGTAGAGACCCAGTACTTC. Translated: CASRSGRGGVETQYF.

CDR3 region: CASAVGLAGITDTQYF. In DNA form, the CDR3 reads TGTGCCAGTGCGGTGGGACTAGCGGGAATCACAGATACGCAGTATTTT. V gene TRBV19 combines with J gene TRBJ2-3; 13 positions match TRBD2. The trim removed 8 bases at V and 2 bases at J, leaving 7 bases unmatched. This CDR3 has 16 residues. Germline CDR1 reads LNHDA; CDR2 reads SQIVND (reference sequence).

In its sample, this clone was seen once. This sequence joins TRBV2 and TRBJ2-6; possibly TRBD2 for D (5 bases). Germline CDR1 and CDR2: SNHLY and FYNNEI. The germline V and J ends were trimmed by 4 bases and 0 bases, with 13 bases remaining between them. This CDR3 contains 17 residues. CDR3 sequence reads: CASSVDIGLSGANVLTF. The CDR3 region has the DNA TGTGCCAGCAGTGTTGACATAGGACTCTCTGGGGCCAACGTCCTGACTTTC.

The chain joins TRBV5-1 to TRBJ2-7; 11 nucleotides line up with TRBD2. The CDR3 covers 15 residues. From germline, CDR1 is SGHRS and CDR2 YFSETQ. With V trimmed by 5 bases and J by 3 bases, 7 bases remained unmatched. The CDR3 region is CASSYTSGSVYEQYF. CDR3 coding DNA: TGCGCCAGCAGTTATACTAGCGGGAGCGTCTACGAGCAGTACTTC.

The rearrangement uses TRBV5-8 and TRBJ1-5; D perhaps matches TRBD1 (5 bases). Deletions cut 4 bases from V and 4 bases from J, with 15 bases between. Germline CDR1 SGHTS, CDR2 YDEGEE. CDR3 length: 15 residues. CDR3 residues: CASSDGTSNNQPQHF. The CDR3 DNA sequence: TGTGCCAGCAGCGACGGGACCTCAAATAATCAGCCCCAGCATTTT.